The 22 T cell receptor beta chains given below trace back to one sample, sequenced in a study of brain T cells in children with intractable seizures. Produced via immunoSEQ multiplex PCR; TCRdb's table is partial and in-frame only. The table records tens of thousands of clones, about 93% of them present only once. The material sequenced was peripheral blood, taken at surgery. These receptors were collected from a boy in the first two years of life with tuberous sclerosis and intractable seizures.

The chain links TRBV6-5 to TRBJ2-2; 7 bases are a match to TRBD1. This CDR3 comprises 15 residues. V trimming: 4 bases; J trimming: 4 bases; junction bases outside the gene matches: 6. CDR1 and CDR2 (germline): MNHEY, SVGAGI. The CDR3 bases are TGTGCCAGCAGTTTGTCGACAGGGCTCACCGGGGAGCTGTTTTTT. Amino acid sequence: CASSLSTGLTGELFF.

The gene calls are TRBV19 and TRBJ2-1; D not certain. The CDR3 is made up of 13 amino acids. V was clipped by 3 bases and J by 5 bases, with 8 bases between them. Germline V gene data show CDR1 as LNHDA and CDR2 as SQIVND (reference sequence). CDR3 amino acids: CASSIRQNNEQFF. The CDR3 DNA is TGTGCCAGTAGTATCCGGCAGAACAATGAGCAGTTCTTC.

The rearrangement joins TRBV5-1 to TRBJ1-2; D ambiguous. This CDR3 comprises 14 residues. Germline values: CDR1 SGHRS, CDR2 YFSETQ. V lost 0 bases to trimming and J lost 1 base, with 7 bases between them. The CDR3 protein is CASSLAGDNYGYTF. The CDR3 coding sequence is TGCGCCAGCAGCTTGGCCGGGGATAACTATGGCTACACCTTC.

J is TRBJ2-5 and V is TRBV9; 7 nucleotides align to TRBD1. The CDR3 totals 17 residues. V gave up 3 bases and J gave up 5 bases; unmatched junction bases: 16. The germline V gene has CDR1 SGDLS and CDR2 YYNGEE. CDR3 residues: CASSEYGTRMTGETQYF. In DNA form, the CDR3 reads TGTGCCAGCAGCGAATACGGGACCCGAATGACAGGGGAGACCCAGTACTTC.

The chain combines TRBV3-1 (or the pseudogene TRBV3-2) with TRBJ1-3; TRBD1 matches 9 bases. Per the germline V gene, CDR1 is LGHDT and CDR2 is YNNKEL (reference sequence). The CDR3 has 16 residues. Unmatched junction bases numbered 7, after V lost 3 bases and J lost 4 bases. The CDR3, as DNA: TGTGCCAGCAGCCATTACAGGGGGCTTAAAGGAAACACCATATATTTT. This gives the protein CASSHYRGLKGNTIYF.

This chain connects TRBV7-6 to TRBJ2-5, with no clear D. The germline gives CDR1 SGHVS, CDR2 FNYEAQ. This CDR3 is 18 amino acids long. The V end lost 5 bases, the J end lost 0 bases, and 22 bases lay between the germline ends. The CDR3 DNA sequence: TGTGCCAGCAGCCCCGTTCTCCTGGCAGATGACCACCAAGAGACCCAGTACTTC. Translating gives CASSPVLLADDHQETQYF.

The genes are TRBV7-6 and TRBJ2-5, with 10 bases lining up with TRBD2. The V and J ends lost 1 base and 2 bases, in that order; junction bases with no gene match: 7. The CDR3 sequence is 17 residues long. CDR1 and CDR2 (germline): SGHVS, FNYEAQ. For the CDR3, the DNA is TGTGCCAGCAGCTTAGGTGCCCTAGCGGGAGCACAAGAGACCCAGTACTTC. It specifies CASSLGALAGAQETQYF.

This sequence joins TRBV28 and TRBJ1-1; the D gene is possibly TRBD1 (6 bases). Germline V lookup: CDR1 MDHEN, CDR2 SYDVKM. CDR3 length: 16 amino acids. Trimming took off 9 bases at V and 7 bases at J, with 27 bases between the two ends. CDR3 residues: CASVPGGAELFREAFF. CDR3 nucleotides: TGTGCCAGTGTCCCGGGGGGGGCTGAGTTATTCCGTGAAGCTTTCTTT.

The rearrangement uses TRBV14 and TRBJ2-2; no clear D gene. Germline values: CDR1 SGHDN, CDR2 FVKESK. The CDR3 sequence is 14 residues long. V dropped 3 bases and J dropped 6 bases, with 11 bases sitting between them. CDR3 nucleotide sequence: TGTGCCAGCAGCCATACCCCACGGGCCGGGGAGCTGTTTTTT. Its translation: CASSHTPRAGELFF.

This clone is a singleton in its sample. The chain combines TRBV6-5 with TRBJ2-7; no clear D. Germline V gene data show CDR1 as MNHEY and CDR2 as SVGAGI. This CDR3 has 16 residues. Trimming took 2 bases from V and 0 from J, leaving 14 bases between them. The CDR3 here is CASSYSWQVSSYEQYF. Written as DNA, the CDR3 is TGTGCCAGCAGTTACAGTTGGCAGGTGAGCTCCTACGAGCAGTACTTC.

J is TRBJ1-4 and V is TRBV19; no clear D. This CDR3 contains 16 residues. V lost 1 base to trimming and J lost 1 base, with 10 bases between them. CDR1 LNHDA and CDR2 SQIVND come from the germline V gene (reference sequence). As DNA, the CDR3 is TGTGCCAGTAGTATAGGGTCAGGCAAAACTAATGAAAAACTGTTTTTT. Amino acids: CASSIGSGKTNEKLFF.

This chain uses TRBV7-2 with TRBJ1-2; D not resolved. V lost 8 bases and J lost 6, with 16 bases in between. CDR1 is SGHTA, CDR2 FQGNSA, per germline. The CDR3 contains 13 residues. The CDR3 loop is CASRLGLLDGYTF. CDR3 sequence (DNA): TGTGCCAGCCGACTGGGGTTACTGGATGGCTACACCTTC.

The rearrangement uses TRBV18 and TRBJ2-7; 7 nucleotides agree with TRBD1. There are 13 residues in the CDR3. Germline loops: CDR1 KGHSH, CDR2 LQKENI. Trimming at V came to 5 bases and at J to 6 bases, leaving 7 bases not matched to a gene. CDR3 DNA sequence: TGTGCCAGCTCAGAGACAGGGTGGGGCGAGCAGTACTTC. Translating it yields CASSETGWGEQYF.

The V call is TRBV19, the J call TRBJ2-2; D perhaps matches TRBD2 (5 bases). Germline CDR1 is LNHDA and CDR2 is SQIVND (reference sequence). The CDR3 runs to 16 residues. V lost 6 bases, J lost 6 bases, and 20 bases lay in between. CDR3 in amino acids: CASSLDFRPSSGELFF. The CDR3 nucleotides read TGTGCCAGTAGCCTGGACTTTAGGCCTTCGTCCGGGGAGCTGTTTTTT.

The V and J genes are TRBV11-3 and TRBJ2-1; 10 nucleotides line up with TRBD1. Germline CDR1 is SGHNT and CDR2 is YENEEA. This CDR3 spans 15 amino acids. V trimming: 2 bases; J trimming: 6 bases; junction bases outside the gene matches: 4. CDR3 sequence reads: CASSLIGQGVNEQFF. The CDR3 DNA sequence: TGTGCCAGCAGCTTAATCGGACAGGGGGTCAATGAGCAGTTCTTC. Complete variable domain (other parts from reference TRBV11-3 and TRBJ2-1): EAGVVQSPRYKIIEKKQPVAFWCNPISGHNTLYWYLQNLGQGPELLIRYENEEAVDDSQLPKDRFSAERLKGVDSTLKIQPAELGDSAVYLCASSLIGQGVNEQFFGPGTRLTVL.

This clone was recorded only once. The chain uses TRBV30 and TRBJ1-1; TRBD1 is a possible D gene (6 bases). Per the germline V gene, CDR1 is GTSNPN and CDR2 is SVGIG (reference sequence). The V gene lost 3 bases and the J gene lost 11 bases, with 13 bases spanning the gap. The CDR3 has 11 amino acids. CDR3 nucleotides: TGTGCCTGGAGCCAGGGGAGGGATGCTTTCTTT. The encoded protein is CAWSQGRDAFF.

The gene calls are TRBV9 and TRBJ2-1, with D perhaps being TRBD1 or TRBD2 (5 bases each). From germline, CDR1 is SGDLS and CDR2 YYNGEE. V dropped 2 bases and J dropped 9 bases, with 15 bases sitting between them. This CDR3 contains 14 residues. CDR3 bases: TGTGCCAGCAGCGTTGACCTGGGACCACTTGAGCAGTTCTTC. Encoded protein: CASSVDLGPLEQFF.

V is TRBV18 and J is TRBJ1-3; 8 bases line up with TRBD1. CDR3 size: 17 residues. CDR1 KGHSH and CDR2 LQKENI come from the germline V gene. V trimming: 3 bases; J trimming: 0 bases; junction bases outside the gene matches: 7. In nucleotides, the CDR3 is TGTGCCAGCTCACCGCCCGGACAGGGCAGCTCTGGAAACACCATATATTTT. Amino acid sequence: CASSPPGQGSSGNTIYF.

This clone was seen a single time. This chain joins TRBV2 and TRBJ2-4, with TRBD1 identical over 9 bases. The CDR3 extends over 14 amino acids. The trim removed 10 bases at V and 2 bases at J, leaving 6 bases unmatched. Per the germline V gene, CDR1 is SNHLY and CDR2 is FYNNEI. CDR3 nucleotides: TGTGCCACAGGACAGGGGTCATCCAAAAACATTCAGTACTTC. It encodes CATGQGSSKNIQYF.

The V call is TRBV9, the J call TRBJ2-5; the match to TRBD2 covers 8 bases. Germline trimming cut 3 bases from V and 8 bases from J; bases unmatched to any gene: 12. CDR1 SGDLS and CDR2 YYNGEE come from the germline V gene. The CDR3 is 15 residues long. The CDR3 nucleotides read TGTGCCAGCAGCGCTTCGGGGGGGCCGGGTTTTACCCAGTACTTC. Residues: CASSASGGPGFTQYF.

CDR3 sequence reads: CAWSVNLHSYEQYF. CDR3 sequence (DNA): TGTGCCTGGAGTGTAAACCTCCACTCCTACGAGCAGTACTTC. The chain links TRBV30 to TRBJ2-7; no clear D gene. The germline CDR1 and CDR2 sequences are GTSNPN and SVGIG (reference sequence). The V and J ends lost 0 bases and 0 bases respectively, with 9 bases between them. The CDR3 has 14 amino acids.

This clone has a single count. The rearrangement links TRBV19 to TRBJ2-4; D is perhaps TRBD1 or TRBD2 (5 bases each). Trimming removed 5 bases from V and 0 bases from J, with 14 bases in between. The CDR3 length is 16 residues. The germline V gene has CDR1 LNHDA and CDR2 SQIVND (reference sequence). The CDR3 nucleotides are TGTGCCAGTAGTTTCCTGGGACCGCTAGCCAAAAACATTCAGTACTTC. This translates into CASSFLGPLAKNIQYF.